The 26 T cell receptor gamma chains presented below share a single source sample, sequenced in a study of intestinal T cells in coeliac disease. TRG repertoires were amplified with LymphoTrack primers from 150 to 250 ng of biopsy DNA. TCRdb called clones anew from the multiplex PCR reads with CATT. In the table there are 780 or so gamma-chain clones, around 47% of which are singletons. Ten to eleven formalin-fixed paraffin-embedded scrolls, each 5 µm thick, supplied each case's genomic DNA. The sample was a duodenal biopsy. These receptors all come from a human donor with celiac disease.

The chain recombines TRGV2 with TRGJP1. CDR1 and CDR2 (germline): EGSNGY, YDSYNSKV. The CDR3 has 16 amino acids. The junction had 14 bases not matched to a gene; V was cut back by 10 bases and J by 0 bases. The CDR3: CATGTGPYTTGWFKIF. The CDR3 nucleotides are TGTGCCACTGGGACGGGCCCATATACCACTGGTTGGTTCAAGATATTT.

This clone has just a few counts. V and J are TRGV4 and TRGJ1 or TRGJ2. Germline assignment: CDR1 EGSTGY and CDR2 YDSYTSSV. The CDR3 totals 12 residues. J lost 13 bases, V lost 0 bases, and 9 bases had no gene match. The CDR3 is CATWDGSIRKLF. The CDR3 coding sequence is TGTGCCACCTGGGATGGGTCTATAAGAAAACTCTTT.

This clone was found a few times. The V gene is TRGV2, the J gene TRGJ1 or TRGJ2. Germline CDR1 EGSNGY, CDR2 YDSYNSKV. Trimming took 5 bases from V and 12 from J; bases not matched to a gene: 10. This CDR3 contains 11 residues. CDR3 protein: CATWGRARKLF. The CDR3, as DNA: TGTGCCACCTGGGGACGGGCTAGGAAACTCTTT.

This chain joins TRGV2 and TRGJP2. Trimming took 8 bases from V and 7 from J; bases not matched to a gene: 19. CDR3 length equals 16 residues. Germline loops: CDR1 EGSNGY, CDR2 YDSYNSKV. The CDR3 DNA reads TGTGCCACCTCTCACCTTTTTTCAGTAGTTGATTGGATCAAGACGTTT. It specifies CATSHLFSVVDWIKTF.

As for this clone: This sequence may be a read error, since a much larger clone differs from it by one base. The sample holds other DNA sequences that translate to the same CDR3. The chain combines TRGV2 with TRGJP2. The V segment lost 0 bases and the J segment 0 bases; nucleotides outside the gene matches: 13. This CDR3 is built from 19 residues. Germline assignment: CDR1 EGSNGY and CDR2 YDSYNSKV. In DNA form, the CDR3 reads TGTGCCACCTGGGACGGGCTCTCCCCTCCGAATAGTAGTGATTGGATCAAGACGTTT. Residues: CATWDGLSPPNSSDWIKTF.

To note about this clone: This clone may be a read error of a much larger clone one base away. The chain employs TRGV9 and TRGJ1 or TRGJ2. This CDR3 has 14 amino acids. Germline loops: CDR1 GITISATS, CDR2 ISYDGTV (reference sequence). The CDR3 region is CALWEVPFYYKKLF. The DNA for the CDR3 is TGCGCCTTGTGGGAGGTTCCCTTTTATTATAAGAAACTCTTT.

The chain uses TRGV8 and TRGJP2. Losses at the gene ends were 12 bases for V and 0 bases for J; bases not matched to a gene: 13. Germline CDR1 is VENAVY and CDR2 is YDSYNSRV. The CDR3 totals 15 residues. The CDR3 loop is CAHLGFNSSDWIKTF. The CDR3 DNA reads as TGTGCCCACCTGGGTTTTAATAGTAGTGATTGGATCAAGACGTTT.

The chain carries TRGV10 and TRGJP1. TRGV10 falls under the ORF class, with uncertain function. V lost 8 bases and J lost 2; bases outside the gene matches: 21. The CDR3 sequence is 19 residues long. CDR3 residues: CAAWDYNPPPITTGWFKIF. CDR3 nucleotide sequence: TGTGCTGCGTGGGATTATAATCCCCCCCCTATCACCACTGGTTGGTTCAAGATATTT.

This clone was seen a few times. This sample also contains other DNA sequences that code for the same CDR3. CDR3 sequence reads: CATWDFDRCLKKLF. As DNA, the CDR3 is TGTGCCACCTGGGATTTTGACAGGTGCCTTAAGAAACTCTTT. The chain employs TRGV8 and TRGJ1 or TRGJ2. The CDR3 loop spans 14 amino acids. V lost 3 bases to trimming and J lost 9 bases; unmatched junction nucleotides: 14. Per the germline V gene, CDR1 is VENAVY and CDR2 is YDSYNSRV.

The J gene is TRGJP2, the V gene TRGV2. Per germline, CDR1 EGSNGY and CDR2 YDSYNSKV. V shed 4 bases, J shed 5 bases, and the junction held 7 bases outside the gene matches. The CDR3 runs to 14 residues. In DNA form, the CDR3 reads TGTGCCACCTGGGAAGCCCTGAGTGATTGGATCAAGACGTTT. Residues: CATWEALSDWIKTF.

The chain uses TRGV2 and TRGJ1 or TRGJ2. CDR1 and CDR2 from the germline V gene are EGSNGY and YDSYNSKV. This CDR3 has 15 amino acids. Trimming removed 8 bases from V and 4 bases from J; junction bases left unmatched: 17. The CDR3: CATLGRLSFYYKKLF. CDR3 nucleotide sequence: TGTGCCACCTTGGGACGGCTTTCTTTCTATTATAAGAAACTCTTT.

V and J are TRGV10 and TRGJ1 or TRGJ2. TRGV10 is an open reading frame, and its role is uncertain. This CDR3 spans 9 amino acids. The J segment lost 9 bases and the V segment lost 10 bases, leaving 4 bases of the junction unmatched. CDR3 protein: CAASPKKLF. CDR3 nucleotides: TGTGCTGCGTCGCCTAAGAAACTCTTT.

By share, this clone ranks as large. The chain uses TRGV10 and TRGJ1 or TRGJ2. TRGV10 is flagged as an ORF with uncertain function. With 8 bases clipped from V and 2 bases from J, the junction kept 19 bases outside the gene matches. This CDR3 has 17 residues. DNA of the CDR3: TGTGCTGCGTGGGATTATAGTGGGGACGTTCATTATTATAAGAAACTCTTT. Its protein product is CAAWDYSGDVHYYKKLF.

In its sample, this clone was seen a few times. This chain connects TRGV8 to TRGJ1 or TRGJ2. Germline V gene sequence: CDR1 VENAVY, CDR2 YDSYNSRV. CDR3 size: 13 residues. The CDR3 region has the DNA TGTGCACCTGGGATAAGGGGGTATTATAAGAAACTCTTT. Translated, it gives CAPGIRGYYKKLF.

This clone was detected a few times. This probably arose from a read error, given a far larger clone one base away. Within the sample, other DNA sequences also encode this same CDR3. This chain uses TRGV2 with TRGJP2. J lost 4 bases, V lost 8 bases, and 7 bases had no gene match. The germline V gene has CDR1 EGSNGY and CDR2 YDSYNSKV. The CDR3 consists of 13 residues. In nucleotides, the CDR3 is TGTGCCACCTCCTCTGTTAGTGATTGGATCAAGACGTTT. Translation: CATSSVSDWIKTF.

In its sample, this clone ranks as large. This chain links TRGV10 with TRGJ1 or TRGJ2. TRGV10 is reported as an ORF; its role is uncertain. This CDR3 has 18 amino acids. The junction had 20 bases not matched to a gene; V was cut back by 8 bases and J by 0 bases. The CDR3 region has the DNA TGTGCTGCGTGGGATTGCCCCCCCGGTCCCGCGAATTATTATAAGAAACTCTTT. Translation gives CAAWDCPPGPANYYKKLF.

This clone has more than one count but fewer than ten. The rearrangement links TRGV2 to TRGJ1 or TRGJ2. J was trimmed by 3 bases and V by 4 bases; bases with no gene match: 9. Germline lookup yields CDR1 EGSNGY and CDR2 YDSYNSKV. The CDR3 has 14 residues. This chain's CDR3 is CATWEGEFYYKKLF. In DNA, the CDR3 is TGTGCCACCTGGGAGGGGGAATTTTATTATAAGAAACTCTTT.

This clone is termed large (0.1 to 1%). The chain has TRGV9 and TRGJ1 or TRGJ2. V gave up 0 bases and J gave up 2 bases; unmatched junction bases: 7. The CDR3 spans 15 residues. Germline CDR1 is GITISATS and CDR2 is ISYDGTV (reference sequence). CDR3 in amino acids: CALWEVPIYYYKKLF. The DNA for the CDR3 is TGTGCCTTGTGGGAGGTGCCCATATATTATTATAAGAAACTCTTT.

In this sample, this clone is hyperexpanded. This same CDR3 is encoded by further DNA sequences in the sample. The chain uses TRGV4 and TRGJP1. This CDR3 has 18 amino acids. J was trimmed by 1 base and V by 0 bases; bases with no gene match: 11. Germline CDR1 EGSTGY, CDR2 YDSYTSSV. CDR3 amino acids: CATWDGPLVGTTGWFKIF. CDR3 DNA sequence: TGTGCCACCTGGGATGGGCCCTTGGTGGGTACCACTGGTTGGTTCAAGATATTT.

The rearrangement links TRGV4 to TRGJ1 or TRGJ2. V shed 4 bases and J 13 bases; nucleotides not matched to a gene: 19. The CDR3 covers 14 residues. Per germline, CDR1 EGSTGY and CDR2 YDSYTSSV. This CDR3 is CATWDPELLVSKLF. Written as DNA, the CDR3 is TGTGCCACCTGGGACCCCGAATTATTAGTAAGTAAACTCTTT.

This clone was observed a handful of times. The chain uses TRGV3 and TRGJP2. Germline CDR1 is VTNTFY and CDR2 is YDVSTARD (reference sequence). CDR3 length: 18 residues. The J segment lost 9 bases and the V segment lost 0 bases, leaving 19 bases of the junction unmatched. The CDR3: CATWDRRGRRSRHWIKTF. CDR3 nucleotides: TGTGCCACCTGGGACAGGAGGGGTCGTCGTTCCCGGCATTGGATCAAGACGTTT.

This clone was counted a few times. A read error is the likely source, as a far larger clone sits one nucleotide away. J is TRGJ1 or TRGJ2 and V is TRGV10. TRGV10 is marked as an open reading frame, function uncertain. CDR3 length: 15 residues. The CDR3 sequence is CAAWDSLPFYYKKLF. The CDR3 DNA reads TGTGCTGCGTGGGACTCATTACCCTTTTATTATAAGAAGCTCTTT.

This chain uses TRGV2 with TRGJP2. In germline, CDR1 is EGSNGY, CDR2 YDSYNSKV. The CDR3 is 13 residues long. Trimming at V came to 9 bases and at J to 10 bases, leaving 14 bases not matched to a gene. The CDR3 nucleotides are TGTGCCACCCGGGTCATGGTGATTTGGATCAAGACGTTT. Translation gives CATRVMVIWIKTF.

The chain employs TRGV4 and TRGJ1 or TRGJ2. The CDR3 extends over 16 amino acids. Germline-derived CDR1 and CDR2 are EGSTGY and YDSYTSSV. CDR3 DNA: TGTGCACCTGGGATGGGCCCGCATGCTAATTATTATAAGAAACTCTTT. This sequence encodes CAPGMGPHANYYKKLF.

This clone was counted a few times. Given a much more abundant clone one base away, this may be a read error. The same CDR3 also results from other DNA sequences found in this sample. This rearrangement joins TRGV2 to TRGJ1 or TRGJ2. Per germline, CDR1 EGSNGY and CDR2 YDSYNSKV. The trim removed 0 bases at V and 4 bases at J, leaving 9 bases unmatched. The CDR3 extends over 15 amino acids. CDR3 bases: TGTGCCACCTGGGACGGGCTTTCCTTCTATTATAAGAAACTCTTT. Encoded protein: CATWDGLSFYYKKLF.

Sample share makes this clone large. At the DNA level, this CDR3 is encoded by other sequences in the same sample as well. The rearrangement joins TRGV9 to TRGJ1 or TRGJ2. V was clipped by 2 bases and J by 6 bases; unmatched bases: 4. From germline, CDR1 is GITISATS and CDR2 ISYDGTV (reference sequence). The CDR3 loop spans 12 amino acids. The CDR3 region has the DNA TGTGCCTTGTGGGAGGGGTGTTATAAGAAACTCTTT. The encoded protein is CALWEGCYKKLF.